This T cell receptor (beta chain) was retrieved from a study of cytomegalovirus exposure and HLA in healthy donors. The overall study: The approximately 130 validation repertoires matched the 500 to 750 first-cohort repertoires in platform, a later analysis reported. General study results and limits: While the bulk of TCR sequences proved rare, some public TCRs turned up in many donors. In vitro testing confirmed a few CMV-associated chains as specific for CMV antigens.

Deletions cut 7 bases from V and 0 bases from J, with 14 bases between. This CDR3 has 14 amino acids. CDR1 and CDR2 from the germline V gene are SGDLS and YYNGEE. Some clones are missing from TCRdb's copy, which holds only in-frame ones; the method was immunoSEQ multiplex PCR. Among 60,000 to 80,000 clones listed, around four fifths were seen once. Worth noting for this clone: Its antigen is not identified.

The sequence derives from a man aged 25 to 45 in good health and CMV-seronegative. V usage is TRBV9 and J usage is TRBJ2-7, with unresolved D. What was sequenced was PBMCs. CDR3 sequence: CASAIGPSSYEQYF. DNA for the CDR3: TGTGCCAGCGCAATTGGGCCGAGCTCCTACGAGCAGTACTTC.